This entry concerns a single T cell receptor beta chain. This receptor's antigen is unknown. The sample holds no much larger clone one base away, and base qualities are not on file. Library method: the immunoSEQ multiplex PCR assay. In the original analysis: A statistical classification framework was built for diagnosing cytomegalovirus status from the catalog of TCR beta chain sequences. TCRdb retrieved this table from immuneACCESS and kept in-frame rearrangements only. Not all clones are present; in checked studies, unresolved V genes account for under half, and no reason is known for the remainder. V and J calls and clone size come straight from that table; D and trimming were deduced from the DNA. Here the sample has 130,000 or so clones; over 85% occur a single time. The ten largest clonotypes hold over 3% of the sample. The donors were included in the validation cohort of over a hundred subjects, a group kept apart from the roughly 730-subject first cohort.

The CDR1 and CDR2 encoded by the germline V gene are MDHEN and SYDVKM. Between the V and J ends, shortened by 7 bases and 4 bases respectively, the junction contains 11 bases. The CDR3, cysteine through phenylalanine, is 13 amino acids long. Only the CDR3 DNA is retained, 39 bases long and in frame from the first base. The data were obtained in a study of cytomegalovirus exposure and HLA in healthy donors (TCRdb year 2017). Describing the broader study: According to a later analysis, one platform produced both the roughly 110 validation repertoires and the 550 to 800 repertoires of the first cohort. The study aimed to test whether cataloging public T cell receptors could reveal signatures of past pathogen exposure. A separate validation cohort of roughly 110 different subjects was used in addition to the 666-subject first cohort. High-throughput TCR immunosequencing, statistical association of individual TCRs with disease status, and machine learning were combined to predict cytomegalovirus infection status. What the research found in general, with its limitations: According to the authors, the approach could potentially be generalized to other disease states and immunological phenotypes. All 110 or so repertoires were used to score co-occurrence in the validation cohort in a later analysis, because that analysis had no HLA typing for the cohort. Three of the identified cytomegalovirus-associated TCR beta chains were confirmed in vitro to be specific for cytomegalovirus antigens. The classifier was reported to diagnose cytomegalovirus status with high specificity and sensitivity in both the original cohort and the validation cohort. Most TCR sequences were observed very rarely across donors, whereas some public TCRs were present in many individuals. The study gave a list of 150 to 200 TCR beta chains associated with cytomegalovirus. In a later analysis, TCRs clustered in the first cohort were found to also tend to co-occur in the roughly 110 validation repertoires, with around 94% of cluster scores above 0.

This clonotype originated in a man aged 25-45 years in good health and CMV-seronegative. The sample taken for sequencing was PBMCs. The rearrangement joined TRBV28 to TRBJ1-5; the D segment cannot be called with confidence. The DNA sequence reads TGTGCCAGCACGGAGCAGTTAAATCAGCCCCAGCATTTT. This encodes CASTEQLNQPQHF.